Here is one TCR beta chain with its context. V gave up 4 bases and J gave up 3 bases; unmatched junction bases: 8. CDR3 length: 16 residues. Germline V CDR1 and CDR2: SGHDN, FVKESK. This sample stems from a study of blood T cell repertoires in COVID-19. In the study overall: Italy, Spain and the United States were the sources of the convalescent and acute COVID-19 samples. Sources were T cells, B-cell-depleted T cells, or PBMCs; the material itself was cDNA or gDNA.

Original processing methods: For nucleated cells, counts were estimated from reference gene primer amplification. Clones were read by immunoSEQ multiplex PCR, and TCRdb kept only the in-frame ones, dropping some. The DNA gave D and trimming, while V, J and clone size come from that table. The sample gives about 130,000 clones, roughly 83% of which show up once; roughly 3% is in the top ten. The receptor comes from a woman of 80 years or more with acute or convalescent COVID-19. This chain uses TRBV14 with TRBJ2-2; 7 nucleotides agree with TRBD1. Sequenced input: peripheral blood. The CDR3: CASSPNWGQYTGELFF. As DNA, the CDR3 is TGTGCCAGCAGCCCGAACTGGGGACAGTACACCGGGGAGCTGTTTTTT. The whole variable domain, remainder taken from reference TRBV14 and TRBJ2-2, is EAGVTQFPSHSVIEKGQTVTLRCDPISGHDNLYWYRRVMGKEIKFLLHFVKESKQDESGMPNNRFLAERTGGTYSTLKVQPAELEDSGVYFCASSPNWGQYTGELFFGEGSRLTVL.